The 8 T cell receptor beta chains reported below all come from one sample, sequenced in a study of T cells in localized non-small cell lung cancer. Assay: immunoSEQ multiplex PCR; the TCRdb copy retains only in-frame clones and omits some. The table records about 56,000 clones, more than 80% of them present only once. This specimen consisted of peripheral blood, obtained before any cancer treatment. The receptors come from a woman aged 35-75 years with stage I lung adenocarcinoma.

The chain employs TRBV9 and TRBJ1-1; 7 nucleotides match TRBD1. Germline-derived CDR1 and CDR2 are SGDLS and YYNGEE. The CDR3 loop spans 14 amino acids. After removal of 3 bases from V and 5 bases from J, the junction contained 7 bases not matched to a gene. CDR3 residues: CASSEGNRGTEAFF. Here the CDR3 DNA reads TGTGCCAGCAGCGAGGGGAACAGGGGAACTGAAGCTTTCTTT.

V gene TRBV4-3 combines with J gene TRBJ2-1; no reliable D call. The V gene lost 3 bases and the J gene lost 4 bases, with 16 bases spanning the gap. Germline V CDR1 and CDR2: LGHNA, YSLEER. CDR3 length: 16 residues. The CDR3 nucleotides read TGCGCCAGCAGCCAGGACGGACCTTCGAGGTACAATGAGCAGTTCTTC. It is translated as CASSQDGPSRYNEQFF.

V is TRBV10-3 and J is TRBJ1-1; D ambiguous. CDR3 length: 15 residues. The V gene's germline CDR1 is ENHRY and CDR2 SYGVKD. V shed 3 bases and J shed 5 bases, with 16 bases lying between them. CDR3 in amino acids: CAISELGSRGTEAFF. DNA for the CDR3: TGTGCCATCAGTGAATTAGGCAGCCGAGGGACTGAAGCTTTCTTT.

This chain uses TRBV2 with TRBJ1-5; the D gene is possibly TRBD1 (5 bases). Germline assignment: CDR1 SNHLY and CDR2 FYNNEI. The CDR3 consists of 14 residues. V was cut by 5 bases and J by 4 bases, with 12 bases left in between. In DNA form, the CDR3 reads TGTGCCAGCAGTCGGGACGCGGTTAATCAGCCCCAGCATTTT. It encodes CASSRDAVNQPQHF.

CDR3 sequence: CASSLRGLTENPDTQYF. The CDR3 nucleotides are TGCGCCAGCAGCTTAAGGGGCCTGACAGAGAACCCAGATACGCAGTATTTT. The gene calls are TRBV5-1 and TRBJ2-3; D is possibly TRBD1 (5 bases). CDR1 is SGHRS and CDR2 is YFSETQ in the germline V gene. The CDR3 is 17 amino acids. V was trimmed by 2 bases and J by 4 bases, leaving 20 bases between them.

CDR3 DNA: TGTGCCAGCAGCCGTCAGGGCCTGGGCACTGAAGCTTTCTTT. Its protein is CASSRQGLGTEAFF. This chain connects TRBV6-5 to TRBJ1-1; D might be TRBD1 (5 bases). CDR3 size: 14 residues. Germline-derived CDR1 and CDR2 are MNHEY and SVGAGI. Between the trimmed V and J ends, which lost 6 bases and 4 bases, there was a span of 15 bases.

This chain uses TRBV7-9 with TRBJ2-7; D unresolved. The CDR3 spans 14 residues. CDR1 SEHNR and CDR2 FQNEAQ come from the germline V gene (reference sequence). V gave up 3 bases and J gave up 5 bases, with 14 bases separating them. In DNA, the CDR3 is TGTGCCAGCAGCTTGAGCCGGACGTGGAACGAGCAGTACTTC. Translated, it gives CASSLSRTWNEQYF.

The chain has TRBV5-1 and TRBJ2-2, with 8 bases fitting TRBD2. The V gene's germline CDR1 is SGHRS and CDR2 YFSETQ. The J segment lost 4 bases and the V segment lost 4 bases, leaving 6 bases of the junction unmatched. This CDR3 contains 15 residues. CDR3 residues: CASSRSGTSTGELFF. For the CDR3, the DNA is TGCGCCAGCAGCAGGTCCGGGACTAGCACCGGGGAGCTGTTTTTT.